This T cell receptor beta chain was found in a study of identical twins. The germline V and J ends were trimmed by 3 bases and 4 bases, with 11 bases remaining between them. The germline CDR1 and CDR2 sequences are SGHRS and YFSETQ. The CDR3 sequence is 15 residues long. Healthy Caucasians made up all donors. MiXCR, applied by TCRdb to the 5' RACE reads, yields one record per CDR3 protein. The data show about 890,000 distinct CDR3 sequences, 10% to 15% seen once. These data are also associated with another study on yellow fever vaccine responses in identical twins.

The chain combines TRBV5-1 with TRBJ2-6; the D call may be TRBD1 or TRBD2 (5 bases each). Sample: PBMCs. This sequence was found in a woman aged 18-29 years in good health. The CDR3 here is CASSSEGLGANVLTF. For the CDR3, the DNA is TGCGCCAGCAGCTCCGAGGGGCTCGGGGCCAACGTCCTGACTTTC.